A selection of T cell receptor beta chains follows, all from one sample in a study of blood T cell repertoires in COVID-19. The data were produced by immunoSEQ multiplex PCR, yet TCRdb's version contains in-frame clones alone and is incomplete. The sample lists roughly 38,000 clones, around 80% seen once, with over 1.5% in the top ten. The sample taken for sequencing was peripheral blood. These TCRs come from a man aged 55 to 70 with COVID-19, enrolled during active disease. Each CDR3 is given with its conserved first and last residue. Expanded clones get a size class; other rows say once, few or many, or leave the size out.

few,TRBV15,CATSEGLVATNEKLFF
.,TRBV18,CASSSGTGDDEQFF
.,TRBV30,CAWSLAGGRDEQFF
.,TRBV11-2,CASSPSWGRGETQYF
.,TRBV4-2,CASSQARTADSKAFF
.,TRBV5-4,CASSLAGVYEQYF
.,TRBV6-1,CASSEHRGFQPQHF
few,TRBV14,CASSQRFEGSGTEAFF
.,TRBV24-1,CATSDPGRTSNYGYTF
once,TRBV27,CASRYRQGSNTIYF
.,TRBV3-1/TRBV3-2,CASSPSGGNTIYF
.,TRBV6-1,CASSELSQVLYGYTF
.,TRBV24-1,CATSQGVSYNEQFF
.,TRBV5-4,CASSLAGGAGMNTEAFF
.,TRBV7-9,CASSLEYLAEETQYF
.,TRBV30,CAWSVGQGSFF
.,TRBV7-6,CASSAGLGVENTEAFF
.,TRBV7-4,CASSEPGHRNTEAFF
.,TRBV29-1,CSETQGSDTQYF
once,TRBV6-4,CASSARSTDTQYF
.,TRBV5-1,CASSLGRDNYGYTF
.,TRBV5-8,CASRRTSGRIGYEQYF